This TCR beta chain derives from a study of pediatric ulcerative colitis. Findings of the study overall: Acute severe colitis showed lower rectal diversity from clonal expansions.

About this clone: The antigen is not known.

Produced via immunoSEQ multiplex PCR; TCRdb's table is partial and in-frame only. This table holds approximately 60,000 clones, 85% to 90% found once. Germline V gene data show CDR1 as SGHTA and CDR2 as FQGNSA. The CDR3 is 17 residues long. V was pared by 4 bases and J by 0 bases, with 10 bases of the junction left unmatched. The sequencing sample was made of blood. The TCR originated in a boy between 10 and 17 years old with severe ulcerative colitis. The chain is built from TRBV7-2 and TRBJ2-3, with TRBD2 matching over 7 bases. CDR3 sequence (DNA): TGTGCCAGCAGCTCCCGGGACTACCTTAGAAGCACAGATACGCAGTATTTT. Amino acids: CASSSRDYLRSTDTQYF.